This passage covers 17 T cell receptor beta chains from one sample sequenced in a study of CXCR3-negative and CXCR3-positive naive CD8 T cells. Study-level findings and limits: TRB CDR3s were more hydrophobic in CXCR3-positive than in CXCR3-negative naive cells.

Through 5' RACE with UMI labels, the TRB cDNA libraries were prepared. One entry per CDR3 protein, without DNA, is what TCRdb gives after re-calling the 5' RACE reads. This sample's clone table lists just under 65,000 distinct CDR3 sequences. Their recognized antigens are unknown. The sequenced sample consisted of naive CXCR3+ CD8+ T cells from blood. Subset specified: CD45RO-CCR7+CD27+CD95- naive CD8+ T cells expressing CXCR3 (TNR3+). Receptor source: a human donor in good health. Some clones in this sample may be carry-over from other donors' samples.

This chain connects TRBV2 to TRBJ2-7; the D call from TCRdb, TRBD2, cannot be confirmed without DNA. Germline V gene data show CDR1 as SNHLY and CDR2 as FYNNEI. CDR3 length equals 14 residues. The CDR3: CATYGAQSSYEQYF.

The chain uses TRBV5-1 and TRBJ2-7; TCRdb calls TRBD1, which cannot be checked without DNA. The germline V gene encodes CDR1 SGHRS and CDR2 YFSETQ. There are 15 residues in the CDR3. CDR3 sequence: CASSSGQGFSYEQYF. Variable domain in full (rest from reference TRBV5-1 and TRBJ2-7): KAGVTQTPRYLIKTRGQQVTLSCSPISGHRSVSWYQQTPGQGLQFLFEYFSETQRNKGNFPGRFSGRQFSNSRSEMNVSTLELGDSALYLCASSSGQGFSYEQYFGPGTRLTVT.

The chain joins TRBV23-1 to TRBJ1-5; there is no DNA to check the TCRdb D call of TRBD1. TRBV23-1 is known as an ORF, though its function is uncertain. The CDR3 spans 16 residues. The CDR3 is CASVAGGWDSNQPQHF.

V and J are TRBV12-3 or TRBV12-4 and TRBJ2-4; no DNA is available, so the TRBD1 call from TCRdb remains unchecked. This CDR3 spans 15 amino acids. CDR3 loop: CASSPGGGPRVIQYF.

The chain is built from TRBV29-1 and TRBJ1-2. The CDR3 is made up of 12 amino acids. CDR1 is SQVTM, CDR2 ANQGSEA, per germline. CDR3 loop: CSVEDLGSGYTF. Based on the CDR3 plus reference TRBV29-1 and TRBJ1-2, the full variable domain is SAVISQKPSRDICQRGTSLTIQCQVDSQVTMMFWYRQQPGQSLTLIATANQGSEATYESGFVIDKFPISRPNLTFSTLTVSNMSPEDSSIYLCSVEDLGSGYTFGSGTRLTVV.

J is TRBJ2-7 and V is TRBV12-3 or TRBV12-4; the TCRdb D gene call, TRBD1, has no DNA to confirm it. This CDR3 contains 15 residues. The CDR3 reads CASSLNRDTTYEQYF.

The V call is TRBV7-9, the J call TRBJ1-2; no DNA is available, so the TRBD1 call from TCRdb remains unchecked. Germline lookup yields CDR1 SEHNR and CDR2 FQNEAQ (reference sequence). The CDR3 totals 14 residues. Here the CDR3 reads CASSQTGSGYGYTF.

The chain uses TRBV29-1 and TRBJ2-1. CDR3 length equals 14 residues. The V gene's germline CDR1 is SQVTM and CDR2 ANQGSEA. The CDR3 sequence: CSVHSASSYNEQFF.

The chain combines TRBV29-1 with TRBJ2-2. Germline V gene data show CDR1 as SQVTM and CDR2 as ANQGSEA. The CDR3 loop spans 12 amino acids. The CDR3 sequence is CSASTNTGELFF.

The J gene is TRBJ1-2, the V gene TRBV28; the D gene TCRdb calls, TRBD1, cannot be checked with no DNA. The CDR3 runs to 16 residues. Germline V gene sequence: CDR1 MDHEN, CDR2 SYDVKM. The CDR3 loop reads CASRSDRGLDYYGYTF.

This rearrangement joins TRBV20-1 to TRBJ1-3; TCRdb reports TRBD1, a call that lacks DNA to check it against. This CDR3 comprises 14 residues. Germline CDR1 is DFQATT and CDR2 is SNEGSKA (reference sequence). CDR3 sequence: CSARGGESGNTIYF.

The chain uses TRBV11-3 and TRBJ2-1; TCRdb designates TRBD2, a call that cannot be tested without DNA. Germline V gene lookup returns CDR1 SGHNT and CDR2 YENEEA. This CDR3 spans 16 amino acids. The CDR3 loop reads CASSPGLNPTYNEQFF.

The CDR3 sequence is CASSNRDREYQPQHF. J is TRBJ1-5 and V is TRBV7-9; TCRdb gives TRBD1 as the D gene, but with no DNA this cannot be confirmed. Germline V gives CDR1 SEHNR, CDR2 FQNEAQ (reference sequence). The CDR3 length is 15 residues.

This sequence joins TRBV30 and TRBJ1-6; the TCRdb call, TRBD1, lacks DNA for checking. The CDR3 spans 13 residues. In germline, CDR1 is GTSNPN, CDR2 SVGIG (reference sequence). The CDR3: CACLGGCESPLHF.

This rearrangement joins TRBV12-3 or TRBV12-4 to TRBJ2-7; TCRdb names TRBD2, which stays unverified in the absence of DNA. This CDR3 region has 15 residues. The CDR3 loop reads CASSPPERVAYEQYF.

CDR3 sequence reads: CASSRVFPYEQYF. The chain is built from TRBV27 and TRBJ2-7; TCRdb's D call of TRBD2 is untestable without DNA. Germline values: CDR1 MNHEY, CDR2 SMNVEV (reference sequence). The CDR3 is made up of 13 amino acids.

The genes are TRBV15 and TRBJ2-7; TCRdb selects TRBD2, and the lack of DNA leaves this call unchecked. Germline V gene sequence: CDR1 LNHNV, CDR2 YYDKDF (reference sequence). CDR3 length: 14 residues. The CDR3 loop is CATSRGRGGYEQYF.